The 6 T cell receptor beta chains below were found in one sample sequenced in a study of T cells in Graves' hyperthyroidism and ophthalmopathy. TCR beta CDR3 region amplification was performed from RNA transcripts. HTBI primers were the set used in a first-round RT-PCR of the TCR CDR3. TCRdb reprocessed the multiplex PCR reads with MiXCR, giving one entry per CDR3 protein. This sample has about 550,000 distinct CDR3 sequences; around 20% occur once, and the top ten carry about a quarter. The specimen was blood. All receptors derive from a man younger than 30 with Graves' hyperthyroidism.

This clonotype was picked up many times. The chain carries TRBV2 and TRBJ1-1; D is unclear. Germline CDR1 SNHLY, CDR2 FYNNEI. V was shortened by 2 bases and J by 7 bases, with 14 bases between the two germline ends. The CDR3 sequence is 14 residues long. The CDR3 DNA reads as TGTGCCAGCAGTGAATTCCCCCTAAGGAGTGAAGCTTTCTTT. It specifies CASSEFPLRSEAFF.

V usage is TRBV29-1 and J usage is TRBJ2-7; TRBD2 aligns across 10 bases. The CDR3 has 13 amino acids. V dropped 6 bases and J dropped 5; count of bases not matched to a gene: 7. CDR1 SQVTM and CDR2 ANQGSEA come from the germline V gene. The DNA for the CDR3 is TGCAGCGTCTCTCCCAGCGGGGGGGACGAGCAGTACTTC. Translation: CSVSPSGGDEQYF.

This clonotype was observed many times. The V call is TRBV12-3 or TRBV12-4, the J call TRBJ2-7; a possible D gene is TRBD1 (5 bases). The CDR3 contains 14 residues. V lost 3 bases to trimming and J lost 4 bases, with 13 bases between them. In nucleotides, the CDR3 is TGTGCCAGCAGTTTCTCCCAGGGTAGGTACGAGCAGTACTTC. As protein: CASSFSQGRYEQYF.

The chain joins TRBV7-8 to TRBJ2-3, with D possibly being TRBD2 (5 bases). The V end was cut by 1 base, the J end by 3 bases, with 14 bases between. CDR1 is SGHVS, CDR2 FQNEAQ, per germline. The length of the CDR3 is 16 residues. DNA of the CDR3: TGTGCCAGCAGCTTAGAGGTCTGGGGAGTGACAGATACGCAGTATTTT. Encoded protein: CASSLEVWGVTDTQYF.

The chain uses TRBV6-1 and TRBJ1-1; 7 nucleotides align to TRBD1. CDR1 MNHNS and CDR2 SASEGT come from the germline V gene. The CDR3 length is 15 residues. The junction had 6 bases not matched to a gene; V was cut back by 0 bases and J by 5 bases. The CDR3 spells CASSEADRDRTEAFF. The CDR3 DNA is TGTGCCAGCAGTGAAGCAGACAGGGATCGGACTGAAGCTTTCTTT.

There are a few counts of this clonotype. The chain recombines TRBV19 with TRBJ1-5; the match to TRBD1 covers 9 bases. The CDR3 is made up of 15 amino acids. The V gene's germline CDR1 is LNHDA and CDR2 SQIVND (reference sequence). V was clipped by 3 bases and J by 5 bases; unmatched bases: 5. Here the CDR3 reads CASSIRQGDYQPQHF. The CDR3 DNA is TGTGCCAGTAGTATTAGACAGGGGGACTATCAGCCCCAGCATTTT.